This TCR beta chain appears in the sequencing data of a study of control samples from healthy donors and cancer patients. The V gene lost 3 bases and the J gene lost 1 base, with 3 bases spanning the gap. CDR3 length equals 12 residues. CDR1 and CDR2 (germline): MRHNA, SNTAGT. Generated by immunoSEQ multiplex PCR, the TCRdb table keeps only in-frame clones and is missing some. The sample has 100,000 to 150,000 clones, approximately 90% seen once. This chain joins TRBV6-4 and TRBJ2-5; D not resolved. The origin of this receptor is a man aged 40-49 years in good health. The sequenced material came from blood. CDR3 nucleotide sequence: TGTGCCAGCAGTGATTCCCAAGAGACCCAGTACTTC. Amino acids: CASSDSQETQYF.